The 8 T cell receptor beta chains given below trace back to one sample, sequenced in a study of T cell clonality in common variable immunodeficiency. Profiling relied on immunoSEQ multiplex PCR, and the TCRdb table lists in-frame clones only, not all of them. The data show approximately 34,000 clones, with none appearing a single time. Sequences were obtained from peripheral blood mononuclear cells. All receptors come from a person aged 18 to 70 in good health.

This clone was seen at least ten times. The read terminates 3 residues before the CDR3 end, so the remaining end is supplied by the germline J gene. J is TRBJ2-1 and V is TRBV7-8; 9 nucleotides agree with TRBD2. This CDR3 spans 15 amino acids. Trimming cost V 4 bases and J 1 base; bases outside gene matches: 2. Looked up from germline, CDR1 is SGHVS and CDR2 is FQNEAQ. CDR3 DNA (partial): TGTGCCAGCAGCTCGACTAGCGGTTCCTACAATGAG. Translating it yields CASSSTSGSYNE. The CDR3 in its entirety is CASSSTSGSYNEQFF.

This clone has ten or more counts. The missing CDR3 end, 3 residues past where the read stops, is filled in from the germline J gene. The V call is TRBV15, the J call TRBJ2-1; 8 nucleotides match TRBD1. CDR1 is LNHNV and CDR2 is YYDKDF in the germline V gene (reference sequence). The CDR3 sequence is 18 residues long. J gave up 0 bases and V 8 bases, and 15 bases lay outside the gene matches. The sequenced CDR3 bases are TGTGCCACCCGACTGACAGGGGCCGCCAACCCCTCCTACAATGAG. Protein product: CATRLTGAANPSYNE. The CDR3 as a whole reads CATRLTGAANPSYNEQFF.

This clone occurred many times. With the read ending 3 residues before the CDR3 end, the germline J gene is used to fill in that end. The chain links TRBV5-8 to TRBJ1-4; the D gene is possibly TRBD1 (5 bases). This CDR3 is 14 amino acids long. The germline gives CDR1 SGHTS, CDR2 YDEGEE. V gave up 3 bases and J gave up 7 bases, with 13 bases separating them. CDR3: CASSWRSGIEKLFF. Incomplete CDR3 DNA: TGTGCCAGCAGCTGGAGGTCAGGGATTGAAAAA.

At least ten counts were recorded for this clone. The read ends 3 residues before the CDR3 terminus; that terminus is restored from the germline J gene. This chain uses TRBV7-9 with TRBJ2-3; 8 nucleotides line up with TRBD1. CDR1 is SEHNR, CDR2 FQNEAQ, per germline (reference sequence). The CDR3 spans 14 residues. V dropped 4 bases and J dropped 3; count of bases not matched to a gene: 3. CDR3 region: CASSSQGATDTQYF. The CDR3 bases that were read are TGTGCCAGCAGCTCCCAGGGGGCAACAGATACG.

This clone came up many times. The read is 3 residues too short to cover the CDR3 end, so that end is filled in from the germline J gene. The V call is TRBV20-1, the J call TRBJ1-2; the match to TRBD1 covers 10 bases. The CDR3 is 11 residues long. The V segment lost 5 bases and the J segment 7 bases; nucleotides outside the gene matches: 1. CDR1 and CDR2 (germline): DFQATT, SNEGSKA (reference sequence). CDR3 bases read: TGCAGTGCTTGGGACAGGGGTGGC. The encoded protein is CSAWDRGG. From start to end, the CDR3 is CSAWDRGGYTF.

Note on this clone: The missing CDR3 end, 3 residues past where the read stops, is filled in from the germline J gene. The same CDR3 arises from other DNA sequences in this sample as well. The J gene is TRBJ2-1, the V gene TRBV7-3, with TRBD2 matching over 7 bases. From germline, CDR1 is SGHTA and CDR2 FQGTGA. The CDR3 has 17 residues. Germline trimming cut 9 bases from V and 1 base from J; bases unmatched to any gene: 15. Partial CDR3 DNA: TGTGCCAGTAGCCAATTTAGCGGGCCGGGGTCCTACAATGAG. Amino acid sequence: CASSQFSGPGSYNE. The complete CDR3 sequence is CASSQFSGPGSYNEQFF.

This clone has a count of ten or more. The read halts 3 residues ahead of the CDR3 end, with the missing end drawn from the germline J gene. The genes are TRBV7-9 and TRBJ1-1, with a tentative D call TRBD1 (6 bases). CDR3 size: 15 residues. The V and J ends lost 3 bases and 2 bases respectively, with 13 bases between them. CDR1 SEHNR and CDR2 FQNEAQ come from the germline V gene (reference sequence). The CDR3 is CASSFLQGSNTEAFF. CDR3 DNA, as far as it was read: TGTGCCAGCAGCTTTCTACAGGGAAGTAACACTGAA. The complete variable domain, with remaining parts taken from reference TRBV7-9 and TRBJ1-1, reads DTGVSQNPRHKITKRGQNVTFRCDPISEHNRLYWYRQTLGQGPEFLTYFQNEAQLEKSRLLSDRFSAERPKGSFSTLEIQRTEQGDSAMYLCASSFLQGSNTEAFFGQGTRLTVV.

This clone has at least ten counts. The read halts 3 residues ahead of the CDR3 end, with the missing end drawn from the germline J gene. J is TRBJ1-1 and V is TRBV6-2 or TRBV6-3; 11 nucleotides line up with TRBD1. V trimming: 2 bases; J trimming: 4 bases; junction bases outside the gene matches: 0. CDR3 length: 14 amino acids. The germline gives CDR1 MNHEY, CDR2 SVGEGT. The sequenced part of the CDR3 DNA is TGTGCCAGCAGTTACGGGACAGGGGGCACTGAA. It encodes CASSYGTGGTE. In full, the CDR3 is CASSYGTGGTEAFF.